The rows below give T cell receptor beta chains drawn from one sample of a study of cytomegalovirus exposure and HLA in healthy donors. Using immunoSEQ multiplex PCR, the repertoire was profiled, and TCRdb retains in-frame clones only, with some absent. Counted here are 30,000 to 45,000 clones, roughly 90% occurring once; the ten biggest clones make up over 9.5%. The sequencing input was PBMCs. The receptor source for this set is a woman in her thirties or forties in good health and CMV-seropositive. Both conserved end residues are part of each CDR3. The D gene is left open where the match is weak. Size values are once, few and many counts, or a class for expanded clones, and some rows have none.

v_call: TRBV5-4; d_call: -; j_call: TRBJ2-6; clone_size: few; cdr3_aa: CASSLPGSGANVLTF; cdr3_nt: TGTGCCAGCAGCTTGCCGGGCTCTGGGGCCAACGTCCTGACTTTC
v_call: TRBV29-1; d_call: -; j_call: TRBJ1-1; clone_size: -; cdr3_aa: CSVEGQPNTEAFF; cdr3_nt: TGCAGCGTTGAAGGGCAACCGAACACTGAAGCTTTCTTT
v_call: TRBV7-8; d_call: TRBD1; j_call: TRBJ2-1; clone_size: once; cdr3_aa: CASSGGDRDRYEQFF; cdr3_nt: TGTGCCAGCAGCGGCGGGGACAGGGATCGGTATGAGCAGTTCTTC
v_call: TRBV9; d_call: TRBD1; j_call: TRBJ2-5; clone_size: -; cdr3_aa: CASSVGPLALTGGQETQYF; cdr3_nt: TGTGCCAGCAGCGTAGGGCCCCTCGCTTTGACAGGGGGACAAGAGACCCAGTACTTC
v_call: TRBV27; d_call: -; j_call: TRBJ2-7; clone_size: -; cdr3_aa: CASRKTGFEQYF; cdr3_nt: TGTGCCAGCAGAAAGACAGGTTTCGAGCAGTACTTC
v_call: TRBV5-5; d_call: -; j_call: TRBJ2-5; clone_size: once; cdr3_aa: CASSLRETQYF; cdr3_nt: TGTGCCAGCAGCTTGCGGGAGACCCAGTACTTC
v_call: TRBV6-6; d_call: TRBD1; j_call: TRBJ1-5; clone_size: few; cdr3_aa: CASSPPGQGDSQPQHF; cdr3_nt: TGTGCCAGCAGTCCTCCGGGACAGGGGGACAGTCAGCCCCAGCATTTT
v_call: TRBV29-1; d_call: TRBD2; j_call: TRBJ2-3; clone_size: -; cdr3_aa: CSVGGLAGGGMTDTQYF; cdr3_nt: TGCAGCGTTGGGGGACTAGCGGGGGGTGGTATGACAGATACGCAGTATTTT
v_call: TRBV5-1; d_call: TRBD2; j_call: TRBJ2-3; clone_size: -; cdr3_aa: CASSLALAGGSDTQYF; cdr3_nt: TGCGCCAGCAGCTTGGCCTTAGCGGGGGGTTCAGATACGCAGTATTTT
v_call: TRBV5-1; d_call: -; j_call: TRBJ2-3; clone_size: -; cdr3_aa: CASREGARDTQYF; cdr3_nt: TGCGCCAGCAGAGAAGGGGCGCGGGATACGCAGTATTTT
v_call: TRBV5-1; d_call: -; j_call: TRBJ1-2; clone_size: -; cdr3_aa: CASSLQPGQWDYGYTF; cdr3_nt: TGCGCCAGCAGCTTGCAACCGGGACAATGGGACTATGGCTACACCTTC
v_call: TRBV18; d_call: TRBD1; j_call: TRBJ2-3; clone_size: -; cdr3_aa: CASSRGQGTSGDTQYF; cdr3_nt: TGTGCCAGCTCCCGCGGACAGGGAACCTCGGGGGATACGCAGTATTTT
v_call: TRBV28; d_call: TRBD1; j_call: TRBJ1-2; clone_size: -; cdr3_aa: CASSFTGAGGYTF; cdr3_nt: TGTGCCAGCAGTTTTACAGGGGCTGGCGGCTACACCTTC
v_call: TRBV5-1; d_call: -; j_call: TRBJ1-4; clone_size: -; cdr3_aa: CASSLSGLGEKLFF; cdr3_nt: TGCGCCAGCAGCTTGTCAGGGTTGGGTGAAAAACTGTTTTTT
v_call: TRBV27; d_call: TRBD1; j_call: TRBJ1-5; clone_size: once; cdr3_aa: CASSSRGLNQPQHF; cdr3_nt: TGTGCCAGCAGTTCGAGGGGGCTCAATCAGCCCCAGCATTTT
v_call: TRBV19; d_call: -; j_call: TRBJ1-1; clone_size: -; cdr3_aa: CASIFGTGSNTEAFF; cdr3_nt: TGTGCCAGTATATTCGGAACAGGGTCGAACACTGAAGCTTTCTTT
v_call: TRBV6-1; d_call: -; j_call: TRBJ1-2; clone_size: -; cdr3_aa: CASRPTRGAYGYTF; cdr3_nt: TGTGCCAGCAGACCCACAAGGGGCGCCTATGGCTACACCTTC
v_call: TRBV11-2; d_call: -; j_call: TRBJ2-6; clone_size: -; cdr3_aa: CASSLGVGANVLTF; cdr3_nt: TGTGCCAGCAGCTTAGGAGTGGGGGCCAACGTCCTGACTTTC
v_call: TRBV18; d_call: -; j_call: TRBJ1-5; clone_size: -; cdr3_aa: CASSPLQAGSNQPQHF; cdr3_nt: TGTGCCAGCTCACCTCTACAGGCAGGTAGCAATCAGCCCCAGCATTTT
v_call: TRBV7-2; d_call: -; j_call: TRBJ2-1; clone_size: -; cdr3_aa: CASSLESRWQFF; cdr3_nt: TGTGCCAGCAGCTTAGAGAGCAGGTGGCAGTTCTTC
v_call: TRBV4-3; d_call: -; j_call: TRBJ1-1; clone_size: -; cdr3_aa: CASSQDTTVEAFF; cdr3_nt: TGCGCCAGCAGCCAAGATACGACAGTTGAAGCTTTCTTT
v_call: TRBV9; d_call: -; j_call: TRBJ2-3; clone_size: -; cdr3_aa: CASSVVGSGSTDTQYF; cdr3_nt: TGTGCCAGCAGCGTAGTGGGTAGCGGTAGCACAGATACGCAGTATTTT
v_call: TRBV5-8; d_call: -; j_call: TRBJ1-5; clone_size: -; cdr3_aa: CASSSGGSNQPQHF; cdr3_nt: TGTGCCAGCAGCTCCGGAGGGAGCAATCAGCCCCAGCATTTT
v_call: TRBV2; d_call: TRBD1; j_call: TRBJ1-4; clone_size: -; cdr3_aa: CASSLGGTGIEKLFF; cdr3_nt: TGTGCCAGCAGCCTGGGCGGGACAGGGATCGAAAAACTGTTTTTT
v_call: TRBV14; d_call: -; j_call: TRBJ1-2; clone_size: -; cdr3_aa: CASSQGMEALGYTF; cdr3_nt: TGTGCCAGCAGCCAAGGCATGGAGGCCTTAGGCTACACCTTC
v_call: TRBV6-1; d_call: -; j_call: TRBJ1-6; clone_size: -; cdr3_aa: CASSDLQYNSPLHF; cdr3_nt: TGTGCCAGCAGTGATCTTCAGTATAATTCACCCCTCCACTTT
v_call: TRBV9; d_call: -; j_call: TRBJ2-1; clone_size: -; cdr3_aa: CASSTTIEDEQFF; cdr3_nt: TGTGCCAGCAGCACTACTATCGAGGATGAGCAGTTCTTC
v_call: TRBV10-1; d_call: -; j_call: TRBJ2-5; clone_size: -; cdr3_aa: CASSGGQETQYF; cdr3_nt: TGCGCCAGCAGTGGAGGTCAAGAGACCCAGTACTTC
v_call: TRBV7-2; d_call: -; j_call: TRBJ1-3; clone_size: -; cdr3_aa: CASSLTQGPDTIYF; cdr3_nt: TGTGCCAGCAGCTTAACTCAGGGGCCGGACACCATATATTTT
v_call: TRBV7-9; d_call: TRBD2; j_call: TRBJ2-3; clone_size: -; cdr3_aa: CASSLALAGQGDTQYF; cdr3_nt: TGTGCCAGCAGCTTAGCCCTAGCGGGCCAGGGGGATACGCAGTATTTT
v_call: TRBV11-2; d_call: -; j_call: TRBJ2-5; clone_size: -; cdr3_aa: CASSGLGSNGNQETQYF; cdr3_nt: TGTGCCAGCAGCGGTCTGGGCTCAAACGGGAACCAAGAGACCCAGTACTTC
v_call: TRBV10-3; d_call: -; j_call: TRBJ1-1; clone_size: once; cdr3_aa: CAISGPGVSPNTEAFF; cdr3_nt: TGTGCCATCAGTGGACCGGGGGTTAGCCCGAACACTGAAGCTTTCTTT
v_call: TRBV28; d_call: -; j_call: TRBJ1-2; clone_size: -; cdr3_aa: CASSLQTGGYGYTF; cdr3_nt: TGTGCCAGCAGTTTACAGACCGGGGGATATGGCTACACCTTC
v_call: TRBV5-8; d_call: -; j_call: TRBJ1-6; clone_size: -; cdr3_aa: CASSLGTLKPLHF; cdr3_nt: TGTGCCAGCAGCTTGGGGACACTGAAACCCCTCCACTTT
v_call: TRBV7-8; d_call: -; j_call: TRBJ2-7; clone_size: -; cdr3_aa: CASSDDDGTYEQYF; cdr3_nt: TGTGCCAGCAGCGACGATGACGGGACCTACGAGCAGTACTTC
v_call: TRBV11-2; d_call: -; j_call: TRBJ1-1; clone_size: -; cdr3_aa: CASSLDGEAFF; cdr3_nt: TGTGCCAGCAGCTTAGACGGTGAAGCTTTCTTT